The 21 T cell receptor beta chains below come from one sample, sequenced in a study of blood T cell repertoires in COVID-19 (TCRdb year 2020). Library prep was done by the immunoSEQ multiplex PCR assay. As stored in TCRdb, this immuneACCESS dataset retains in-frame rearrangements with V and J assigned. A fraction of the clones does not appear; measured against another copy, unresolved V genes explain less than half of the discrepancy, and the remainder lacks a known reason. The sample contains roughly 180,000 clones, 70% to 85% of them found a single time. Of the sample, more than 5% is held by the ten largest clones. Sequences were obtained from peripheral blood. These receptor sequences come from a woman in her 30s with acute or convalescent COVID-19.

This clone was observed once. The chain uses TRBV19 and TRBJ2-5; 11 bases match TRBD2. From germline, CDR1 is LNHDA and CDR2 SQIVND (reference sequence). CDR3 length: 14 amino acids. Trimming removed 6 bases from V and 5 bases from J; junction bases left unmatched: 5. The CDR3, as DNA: TGTGCCAGTAGATATGTAGCGGGAGGGGAGACCCAGTACTTC. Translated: CASRYVAGGETQYF.

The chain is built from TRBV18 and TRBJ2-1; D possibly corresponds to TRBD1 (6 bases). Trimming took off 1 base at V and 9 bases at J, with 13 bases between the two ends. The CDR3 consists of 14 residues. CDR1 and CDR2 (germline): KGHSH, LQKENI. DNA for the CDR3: TGTGCCAGCTCACCACTCGTGGGGGCCGGTGAGCAGTTCTTC. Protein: CASSPLVGAGEQFF.

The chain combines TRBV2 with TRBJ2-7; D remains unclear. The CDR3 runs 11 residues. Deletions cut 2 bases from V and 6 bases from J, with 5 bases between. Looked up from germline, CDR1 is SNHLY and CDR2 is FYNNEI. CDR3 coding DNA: TGTGCCAGCAGTGAACGTAGCGAGCAGTACTTC. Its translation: CASSERSEQYF.

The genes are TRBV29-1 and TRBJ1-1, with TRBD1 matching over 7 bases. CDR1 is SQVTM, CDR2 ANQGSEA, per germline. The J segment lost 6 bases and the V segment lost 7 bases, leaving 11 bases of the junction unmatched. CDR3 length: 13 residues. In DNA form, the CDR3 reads TGCAGCGCACGTGAAGGGGGCATACCTGAAGCTTTCTTT. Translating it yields CSAREGGIPEAFF.

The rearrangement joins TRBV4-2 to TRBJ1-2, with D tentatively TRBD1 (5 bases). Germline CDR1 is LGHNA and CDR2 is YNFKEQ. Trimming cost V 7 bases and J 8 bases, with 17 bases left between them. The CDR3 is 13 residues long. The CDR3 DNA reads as TGTGCCAGCACCGGGGGGTCGGGACGGGGCTACACCTTC. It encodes CASTGGSGRGYTF.

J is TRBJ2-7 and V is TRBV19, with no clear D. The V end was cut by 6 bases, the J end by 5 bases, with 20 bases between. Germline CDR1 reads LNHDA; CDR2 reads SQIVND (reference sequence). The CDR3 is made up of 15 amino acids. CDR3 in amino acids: CASSTTDTKGDEQYF. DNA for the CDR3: TGTGCCAGTAGCACAACAGATACCAAAGGCGACGAGCAGTACTTC.

CDR3 residues: CASSWTGTGNYEQYF. CDR3 coding DNA: TGTGCCAGCAGCTGGACCGGGACAGGGAACTACGAGCAGTACTTC. The chain uses TRBV11-2 and TRBJ2-7, with 9 bases matching TRBD1. Per germline, CDR1 SGHAT and CDR2 FQNNGV. The CDR3 contains 15 residues. Losses at the gene ends were 4 bases for V and 3 bases for J; bases not matched to a gene: 7.

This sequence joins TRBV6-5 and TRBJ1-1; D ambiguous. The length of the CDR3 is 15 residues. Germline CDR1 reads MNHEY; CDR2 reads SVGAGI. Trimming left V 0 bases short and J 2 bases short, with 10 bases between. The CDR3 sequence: CASSYSRVPNTEAFF. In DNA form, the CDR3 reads TGTGCCAGCAGTTACTCTCGGGTCCCTAACACTGAAGCTTTCTTT.

The CDR3 sequence is CASSIGQVDNSPLHF. In DNA form, the CDR3 reads TGTGCCAGCAGCATAGGACAGGTAGATAATTCACCCCTCCACTTT. J is TRBJ1-6 and V is TRBV7-2; 7 nucleotides agree with TRBD1. Unmatched junction bases numbered 6, after V lost 5 bases and J lost 5 bases. This CDR3 comprises 15 residues. Per the germline V gene, CDR1 is SGHTA and CDR2 is FQGNSA.

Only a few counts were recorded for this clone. DNA for the CDR3: TGTGCCAGCAGTCAAACAGGGGGGGCAGGTAAGTGGTGGTCGAACACTGAAGCTTTCTTT. This codes for CASSQTGGAGKWWSNTEAFF. The rearrangement links TRBV6-6 to TRBJ1-1; 8 bases align to TRBD1. Germline CDR1 MNHNY, CDR2 SVGAGI (reference sequence). The CDR3 has 20 residues. Unmatched junction bases numbered 21, after V lost 5 bases and J lost 1 base.

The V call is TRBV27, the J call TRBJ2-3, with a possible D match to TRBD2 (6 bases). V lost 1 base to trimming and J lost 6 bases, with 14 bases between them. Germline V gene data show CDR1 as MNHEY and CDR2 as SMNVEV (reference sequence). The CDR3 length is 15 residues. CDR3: CASSLFPGRTDTQYF. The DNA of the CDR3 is TGTGCCAGCAGTTTATTTCCGGGGAGGACGGATACGCAGTATTTT.

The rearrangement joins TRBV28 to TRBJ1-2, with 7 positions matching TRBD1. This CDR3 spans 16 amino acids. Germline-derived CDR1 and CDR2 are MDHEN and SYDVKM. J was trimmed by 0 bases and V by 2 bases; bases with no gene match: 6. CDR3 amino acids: CASSLGGTAANYGYTF. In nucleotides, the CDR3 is TGTGCCAGCAGTTTAGGGGGGACAGCAGCTAACTATGGCTACACCTTC.

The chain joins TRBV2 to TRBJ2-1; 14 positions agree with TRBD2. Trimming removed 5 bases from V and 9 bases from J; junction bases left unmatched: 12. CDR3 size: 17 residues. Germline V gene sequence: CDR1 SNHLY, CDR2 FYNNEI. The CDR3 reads CASSLFRTSGRIGEQFF. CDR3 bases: TGTGCCAGCAGTCTTTTCCGGACTAGCGGGAGGATCGGTGAGCAGTTCTTC.

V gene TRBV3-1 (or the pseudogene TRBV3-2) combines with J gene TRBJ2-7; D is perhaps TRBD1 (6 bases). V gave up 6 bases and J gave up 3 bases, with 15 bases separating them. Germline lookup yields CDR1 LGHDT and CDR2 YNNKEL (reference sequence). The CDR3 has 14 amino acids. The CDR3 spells CASSPTGSHYEQYF. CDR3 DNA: TGTGCCAGCAGTCCTACAGGGAGCCACTACGAGCAGTACTTC.

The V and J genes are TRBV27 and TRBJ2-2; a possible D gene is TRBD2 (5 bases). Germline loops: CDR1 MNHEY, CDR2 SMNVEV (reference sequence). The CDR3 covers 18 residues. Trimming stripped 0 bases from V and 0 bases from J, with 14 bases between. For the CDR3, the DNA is TGTGCCAGCAGTTTATCTATCGTGCGGGTGACGAACACCGGGGAGCTGTTTTTT. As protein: CASSLSIVRVTNTGELFF.

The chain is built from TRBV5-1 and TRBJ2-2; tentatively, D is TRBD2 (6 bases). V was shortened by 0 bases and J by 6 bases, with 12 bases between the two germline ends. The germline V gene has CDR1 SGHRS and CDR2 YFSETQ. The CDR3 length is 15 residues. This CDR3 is CASSLVGTQPGELFF. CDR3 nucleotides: TGCGCCAGCAGCTTGGTGGGGACTCAACCCGGGGAGCTGTTTTTT.

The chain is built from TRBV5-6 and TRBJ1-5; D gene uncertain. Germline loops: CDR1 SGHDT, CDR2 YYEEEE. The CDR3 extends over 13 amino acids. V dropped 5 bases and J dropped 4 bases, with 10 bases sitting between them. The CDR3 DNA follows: TGTGCCAGCAGTTCCTCGAGTAATCAGCCCCAGCATTTT. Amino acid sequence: CASSSSSNQPQHF.

CDR3 region: CSVSYYGYTF. The CDR3 bases are TGCAGTGTAAGCTACTATGGCTACACCTTC. The chain has TRBV20-1 and TRBJ1-2; no reliable D call. V lost 7 bases to trimming and J lost 3 bases, with 6 bases between them. Germline loops: CDR1 DFQATT, CDR2 SNEGSKA (reference sequence). This CDR3 comprises 10 residues.

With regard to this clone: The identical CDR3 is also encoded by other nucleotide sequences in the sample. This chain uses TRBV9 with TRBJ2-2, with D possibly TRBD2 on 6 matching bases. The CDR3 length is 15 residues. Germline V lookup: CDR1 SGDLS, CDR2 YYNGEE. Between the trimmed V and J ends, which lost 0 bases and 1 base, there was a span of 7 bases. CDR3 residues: CASSVVGGNTGELFF. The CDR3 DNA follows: TGTGCCAGCAGCGTAGTGGGGGGGAACACCGGGGAGCTGTTTTTT.

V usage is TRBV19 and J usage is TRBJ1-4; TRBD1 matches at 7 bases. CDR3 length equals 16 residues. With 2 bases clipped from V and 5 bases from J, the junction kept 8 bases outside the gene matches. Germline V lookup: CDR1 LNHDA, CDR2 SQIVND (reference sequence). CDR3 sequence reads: CASSIPAGGLNEKLFF. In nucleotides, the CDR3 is TGTGCCAGTAGTATACCCGCAGGGGGTTTGAATGAAAAACTGTTTTTT.

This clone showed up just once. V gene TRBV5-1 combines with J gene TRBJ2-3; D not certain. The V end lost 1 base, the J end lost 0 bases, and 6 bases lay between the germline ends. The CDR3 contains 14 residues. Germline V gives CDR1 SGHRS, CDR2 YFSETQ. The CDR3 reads CASSLTRSTDTQYF. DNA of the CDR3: TGCGCCAGCAGCTTGACGAGGAGCACAGATACGCAGTATTTT.